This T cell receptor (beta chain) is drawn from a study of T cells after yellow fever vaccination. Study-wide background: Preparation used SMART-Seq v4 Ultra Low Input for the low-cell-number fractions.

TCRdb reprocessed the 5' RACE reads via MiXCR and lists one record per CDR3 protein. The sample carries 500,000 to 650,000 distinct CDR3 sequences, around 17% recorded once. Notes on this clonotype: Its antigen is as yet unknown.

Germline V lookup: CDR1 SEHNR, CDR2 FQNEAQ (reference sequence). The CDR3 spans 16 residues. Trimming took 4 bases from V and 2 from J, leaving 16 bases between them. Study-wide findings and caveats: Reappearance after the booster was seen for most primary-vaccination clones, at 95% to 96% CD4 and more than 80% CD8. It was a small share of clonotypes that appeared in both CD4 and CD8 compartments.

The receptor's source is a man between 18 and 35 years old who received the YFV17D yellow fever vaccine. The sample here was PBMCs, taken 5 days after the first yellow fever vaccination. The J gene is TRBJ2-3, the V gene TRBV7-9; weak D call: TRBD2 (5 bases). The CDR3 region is CASSSGREIDTDTQYF. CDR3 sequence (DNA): TGTGCCAGCAGCTCGGGTAGGGAGATAGACACAGATACGCAGTATTTT.